These T cell receptor beta chains were read from a single sample in a study of CD8 T cells in Susac syndrome. TCRdb recomputed calls from the immunoSEQ multiplex PCR reads with MiXCR, one row per CDR3 protein. The data show approximately 180,000 distinct CDR3 sequences, about 91% seen once. Sequenced input: CD4+ T cells from PBMCs. These receptors were taken from a human donor with Susac syndrome. Both conserved end residues are trimmed from each CDR3.

v_call	j_call	cdr3_aa
TRBV7-2	TRBJ2-1	ASSLVGGEQF
TRBV3-1	TRBJ1-1	ASSQQGWEVTEAF
TRBV6-6	TRBJ1-1	ASSSDRVEGTEAF
TRBV7-2	TRBJ1-4	ASSLQANEKLF
TRBV19	TRBJ2-5	ASSTTVLETQY
TRBV19	TRBJ1-1	ATPPGRSTEAF
TRBV11-2	TRBJ1-5	ASSRGQGLNQPQH
TRBV27	TRBJ1-1	ASRPFVTRYFNTEAF
TRBV19	TRBJ2-7	ASSMDRESYEQY
TRBV27	TRBJ2-7	ASSPRGIPVGEQY
TRBV11-2	TRBJ2-3	ASSLVRTSGGPDTQY
TRBV30	TRBJ1-6	AWSVLEGDSPLH
TRBV9	TRBJ2-3	ASSKRGRTQY
TRBV5-6	TRBJ1-4	ASSLGREKLF
TRBV5-1	TRBJ1-5	ASSSTGDSNQPQH
TRBV14	TRBJ2-6	ASSQVSSGANVLT
TRBV10-3	TRBJ2-1	AISAGTSGSGEQF
TRBV29-1	TRBJ1-6	SAGQGFNSPLH
TRBV3-1	TRBJ2-1	ASSQASLGVGAYNEQF
TRBV20-1	TRBJ2-7	SARPQGRHEQY
TRBV20-1	TRBJ1-1	SASNPQTVNTEAF
TRBV6-5	TRBJ2-1	ASRTRSSYNEQF
TRBV20-1	TRBJ2-7	STDRGRGTYEQY
TRBV5-1	TRBJ1-4	ASSLGTANEKLF
TRBV4-1	TRBJ2-7	ASSHRSGRAQEQY
TRBV20-1	TRBJ2-3	SARDIDTQY
TRBV6-1	TRBJ2-3	ASRIGPGAGTDTQY
TRBV29-1	TRBJ2-3	SVGGSGTGERLY
TRBV29-1	TRBJ2-3	SVGFRQRTDTQY
TRBV19	TRBJ2-7	ASSMTSGRLSYEQY
TRBV19	TRBJ1-5	ASSIPARGKRDQPQH
TRBV4-1	TRBJ1-1	ASSQTGNLNTEAF
TRBV5-6	TRBJ1-6	ASSSGQGNSPLH
TRBV14	TRBJ2-5	ASSQRRGSQETQY
TRBV29-1	TRBJ2-3	SGRDLSTDTQY
TRBV20-1	TRBJ2-3	STSQGLAGIDTQY